The 21 T cell receptor beta chains reported below all come from one sample, sequenced in a study of CD8+ T cells in alopecia areata (dated by TCRdb to the late 2010s). Libraries were prepared through the immunoSEQ multiplex PCR assay. To provide template for TCR sequencing, every sample had RNA extracted and reverse transcribed into cDNA. TCRdb provides this immuneACCESS table in a form limited to in-frame rearrangements. Some clones are lacking; in checked studies, under half of them reflect an unresolved V gene, and why the rest are absent is not known. The table for this sample lists about 76,000 clones; around 30% of them were counted only once. The leading ten clones occupy 15% of the sample. Taken with the paper, the label for time point translates to: less than five weeks on oral tofacitinib. Interpreted using the paper, the treatment or condition label stands for: oral pan-JAK inhibitor, 5-10 mg twice daily.

The sample was CD8+ T cells sorted from blood, taken at week 4, from a patient treated with tofacitinib. Receptors originate from a human donor with alopecia areata.

The chain uses TRBV27 and TRBJ2-5; possible D gene TRBD2, 6 bases. The CDR3 is made up of 16 amino acids. Germline V gene sequence: CDR1 MNHEY, CDR2 SMNVEV (reference sequence). V lost 8 bases and J 5 bases, leaving 24 bases between the germline ends. CDR3 bases: TGTGCCAGCTACCCCGGGGGATGGGCGGGAACGGAGACCCAGTACTTC. Translated: CASYPGGWAGTETQYF.

Only a few counts were recorded for this clone. The chain uses TRBV10-3 and TRBJ2-7, with TRBD1 as a possible D gene (6 bases). The V gene lost 0 bases and the J gene lost 4 bases, with 7 bases spanning the gap. Germline V lookup: CDR1 ENHRY, CDR2 SYGVKD. CDR3 length equals 13 residues. DNA for the CDR3: TGTGCCATCAGTGAGTCTGGACAGTACGAGCAGTACTTC. It codes for CAISESGQYEQYF.

V gene TRBV27 combines with J gene TRBJ2-1, with 7 bases lining up with TRBD2. Germline CDR1 is MNHEY and CDR2 is SMNVEV (reference sequence). This CDR3 spans 15 amino acids. V trimming: 2 bases; J trimming: 4 bases; junction bases outside the gene matches: 5. The CDR3 sequence is CASSLAGARYNEQFF. CDR3 DNA sequence: TGTGCCAGCAGTTTAGCGGGAGCGAGGTACAATGAGCAGTTCTTC.

This clone was detected a few times. The J gene is TRBJ2-1, the V gene TRBV29-1, with D possibly TRBD2 on 6 matching bases. Germline V gene data show CDR1 as SQVTM and CDR2 as ANQGSEA. Trimming pared 4 bases from V and 1 base from J, leaving 11 bases between. CDR3 length: 14 residues. Here the CDR3 reads CSVGGGNSYNEQFF. Written as DNA, the CDR3 is TGCAGCGTTGGTGGCGGGAATTCCTACAATGAGCAGTTCTTC.

This sequence joins TRBV30 and TRBJ2-7; D may be TRBD2 (6 bases). CDR1 is GTSNPN and CDR2 is SVGIG in the germline V gene (reference sequence). There are 14 residues in the CDR3. V lost 2 bases and J lost 0, with 11 bases in between. CDR3 nucleotide sequence: TGTGCCTGGAGTATGGGACTCAACTCCTACGAGCAGTACTTC. Its protein is CAWSMGLNSYEQYF.

The J gene is TRBJ2-1, the V gene TRBV28; D gene uncertain. The ends were cut back, 4 bases at V and 2 bases at J, with 9 bases in the middle. CDR1 and CDR2 (germline): MDHEN, SYDVKM. The CDR3 extends over 14 amino acids. The CDR3 loop is CASSSEDTYNEQFF. For the CDR3, the DNA is TGTGCCAGCAGTTCCGAGGATACCTACAATGAGCAGTTCTTC.

The rearrangement joins TRBV4-2 to TRBJ2-5; 7 bases match TRBD1. CDR1 is LGHNA and CDR2 is YNFKEQ in the germline V gene. Losses at the gene ends were 6 bases for V and 5 bases for J; bases not matched to a gene: 15. There are 16 residues in the CDR3. CDR3 DNA sequence: TGTGCCAGCAGGGGGCCGGGCACCAGGGGGATGGAGACCCAGTACTTC. Translating gives CASRGPGTRGMETQYF.

The chain carries TRBV10-2 and TRBJ1-2; no clear D gene. In germline, CDR1 is WSHSY, CDR2 SAAADI. The CDR3 has 13 amino acids. The V gene lost 2 bases and the J gene lost 4 bases, with 8 bases spanning the gap. CDR3: CASSEPPFYGYTF. The CDR3 coding sequence is TGCGCCAGCAGTGAGCCCCCATTCTATGGCTACACCTTC.

This clone is deemed medium-sized (0.01 to 0.1%). The gene calls are TRBV9 and TRBJ2-1; D is ambiguous. The germline gives CDR1 SGDLS, CDR2 YYNGEE. This CDR3 has 15 amino acids. Trimming left V 0 bases short and J 4 bases short, with 11 bases between. CDR3 sequence reads: CASSVESDGYNEQFF. The CDR3 DNA reads as TGTGCCAGCAGCGTAGAGTCCGACGGATACAATGAGCAGTTCTTC.

This clone occurred a few times. The chain employs TRBV23-1 and TRBJ2-7; maybe TRBD2 (6 bases). TRBV23-1 qualifies as an ORF whose function is uncertain. This CDR3 has 13 amino acids. V dropped 8 bases and J dropped 7 bases, with 18 bases sitting between them. CDR3 nucleotide sequence: TGCGCCAGCGGGGGGATTGCGACAGCTGAGCAGTACTTC. Translating it yields CASGGIATAEQYF.

This chain links TRBV7-9 with TRBJ2-5; TRBD1 matches 7 bases. The CDR3 covers 14 residues. Germline-derived CDR1 and CDR2 are SEHNR and FQNEAQ (reference sequence). V was clipped by 5 bases and J by 3 bases; unmatched bases: 6. CDR3 in amino acids: CASSRRGQEETQYF. DNA for the CDR3: TGTGCCAGCAGCCGAAGGGGGCAGGAAGAGACCCAGTACTTC.

This clone was seen more than once but under ten times. J is TRBJ2-2 and V is TRBV9; TRBD2 matches at 8 bases. The CDR3 extends over 16 amino acids. CDR1 and CDR2 (germline): SGDLS, YYNGEE. With 4 bases clipped from V and 2 bases from J, the junction kept 7 bases outside the gene matches. The chain's CDR3 is CASSPTSGLNTGELFF. The CDR3 DNA reads as TGTGCCAGCAGCCCTACTAGCGGTTTAAACACCGGGGAGCTGTTTTTT.

This clone was seen more than once but under ten times. The J gene is TRBJ1-5, the V gene TRBV9; D not resolved. The ends were cut back, 7 bases at V and 3 bases at J, with 11 bases in the middle. CDR1 SGDLS and CDR2 YYNGEE come from the germline V gene. This CDR3 has 13 amino acids. CDR3 DNA: TGTGCCAGCGGCCGCGGTTACAATCAGCCCCAGCATTTT. This translates into CASGRGYNQPQHF.

The chain couples TRBV5-1 to TRBJ1-5; D gene unclear. V was cut by 3 bases and J by 11 bases, with 9 bases left in between. The CDR3 contains 11 residues. Germline assignment: CDR1 SGHRS and CDR2 YFSETQ. CDR3 in amino acids: CASSSPEAQHF. In nucleotides, the CDR3 is TGCGCCAGCAGCTCGCCTGAGGCCCAGCATTTT.

This chain connects TRBV7-8 to TRBJ2-4, with D possibly matching TRBD2 (6 bases). Trimming stripped 5 bases from V and 2 bases from J, with 16 bases between. Germline assignment: CDR1 SGHVS and CDR2 FQNEAQ. The length of the CDR3 is 16 residues. The CDR3: CASSLEEGSTKNIQYF. DNA for the CDR3: TGTGCCAGCAGCCTGGAGGAGGGATCAACCAAAAACATTCAGTACTTC.

This clone showed up just a few times. The chain is built from TRBV6-1 and TRBJ1-1; no definite D call. The CDR3 is 11 amino acids. In germline, CDR1 is MNHNS, CDR2 SASEGT. The V end lost 5 bases, the J end lost 1 base, and 2 bases lay between the germline ends. CDR3 coding DNA: TGTGCCAGCAGTTGGAACACTGAAGCTTTCTTT. Protein: CASSWNTEAFF.

A few counts support this clone. The chain is built from TRBV6-5 and TRBJ2-7; tentative D call: TRBD2 (5 bases). Germline CDR1 and CDR2: MNHEY and SVGAGI. Deletions cut 4 bases from V and 2 bases from J, with 9 bases between. The CDR3 totals 13 residues. The CDR3 loop reads CASSSSSAYEQYF. The CDR3 nucleotides read TGTGCCAGCAGTTCGAGTAGCGCCTACGAGCAGTACTTC.

V gene TRBV30 combines with J gene TRBJ2-2; 7 bases agree with TRBD1. After removal of 2 bases from V and 4 bases from J, the junction contained 4 bases not matched to a gene. The germline V gene encodes CDR1 GTSNPN and CDR2 SVGIG (reference sequence). The CDR3 covers 14 residues. This chain's CDR3 is CAWSRGRGTGELFF. In DNA form, the CDR3 reads TGTGCCTGGAGTAGGGGGCGAGGCACCGGGGAGCTGTTTTTT.

In this sample, this clone turned up a few times. V usage is TRBV7-9 and J usage is TRBJ2-7, with D hard to call. Germline lookup yields CDR1 SEHNR and CDR2 FQNEAQ (reference sequence). The CDR3 runs 13 residues. With 2 bases removed from V and 2 bases from J, the gap between germline ends came to 7 bases. The CDR3 DNA follows: TGTGCCAGCAGCTTAACCCAGACCTACGAGCAGTACTTC. Translating it yields CASSLTQTYEQYF. The whole variable domain, remainder taken from reference TRBV7-9 and TRBJ2-7, is DTGVSQNPRHKITKRGQNVTFRCDPISEHNRLYWYRQTLGQGPEFLTYFQNEAQLEKSRLLSDRFSAERPKGSFSTLEIQRTEQGDSAMYLCASSLTQTYEQYFGPGTRLTVT.

This clone was seen ten or more times. The genes are TRBV5-1 and TRBJ1-5; D gene uncertain. The V end was cut by 10 bases, the J end by 3 bases, with 23 bases between. The CDR3 is 16 amino acids. CDR1 is SGHRS and CDR2 is YFSETQ in the germline V gene. The CDR3 region has the DNA TGCGCCTTCGATTCAGGACGTTGGGAGGACAATCAGCCCCAGCATTTT. Translating it yields CAFDSGRWEDNQPQHF. The full variable domain, completed using reference TRBV5-1 and TRBJ1-5, is KAGVTQTPRYLIKTRGQQVTLSCSPISGHRSVSWYQQTPGQGLQFLFEYFSETQRNKGNFPGRFSGRQFSNSRSEMNVSTLELGDSALYLCAFDSGRWEDNQPQHFGDGTRLSIL.

This clone showed up just a few times. This sequence joins TRBV11-1 and TRBJ2-7; 7 bases fit TRBD1. From germline, CDR1 is SGHAT and CDR2 FQDESV (reference sequence). The CDR3 is 15 residues long. Trimming at V came to 5 bases and at J to 2 bases, leaving 9 bases not matched to a gene. Written as DNA, the CDR3 is TGTGCCAGCAGCCTAAACCCGGGACAGACCTACGAGCAGTACTTC. It codes for CASSLNPGQTYEQYF. Based on the CDR3 plus reference TRBV11-1 and TRBJ2-7, the full variable domain is EAEVAQSPRYKITEKSQAVAFWCDPISGHATLYWYRQILGQGPELLVQFQDESVVDDSQLPKDRFSAERLKGVDSTLKIQPAELGDSAMYLCASSLNPGQTYEQYFGPGTRLTVT.